Sequencing of this T cell receptor (beta chain) was carried out in a study of blood T cell repertoires in COVID-19. Across the whole study: T cells, B-cell-depleted T cells, or PBMCs supplied cDNA or gDNA.

CDR3 length: 15 amino acids. Measured with immunoSEQ multiplex PCR; TCRdb has only the in-frame clones, and not every one. Among 300,000 to 350,000 clones, 85% to 90% were seen once, and the ten largest hold about 6.9%. Seattle researchers signed up patients amid active infection and tracked them longitudinally. The clonotype comes from a woman in her forties or fifties with COVID-19, enrolled during active disease. The material sequenced was peripheral blood. The genes are TRBV21-1 and TRBJ1-1; whether TRBD1, the table's D call, matches the DNA was not checked. TRBV21-1 is a recognized pseudogene. The chain's CDR3 is CASSKNEGAETEAFF. The CDR3 nucleotides are TGTGCCAGCAGCAAAAACGAGGGGGCCGAAACTGAAGCTTTCTTT.